One sample yielded the 20 T cell receptor beta chains listed below, sequenced in a study of T cell responses to AZD1222 COVID-19 vaccine. TCRdb's table, derived via immunoSEQ multiplex PCR, lists solely in-frame clones and lacks some. The sample yields approximately 110,000 clones, roughly nine tenths seen once. The starting material was peripheral blood, obtained on day 0 of AZD1222 vaccination. These receptors were collected from an adult in good health.

The J gene is TRBJ2-7, the V gene TRBV5-6, with a weak D call TRBD2 (6 bases). Trimming took 3 bases from V and 5 from J, leaving 15 bases between them. The CDR3 loop spans 14 amino acids. Germline CDR1 reads SGHDT; CDR2 reads YYEEEE. CDR3 protein: CASSSYSGPNEQYF. CDR3 nucleotide sequence: TGTGCCAGCAGCTCATACAGCGGGCCCAACGAGCAGTACTTC. The variable domain in full, with the rest retrieved from reference TRBV5-6 and TRBJ2-7, is DAGVTQSPTHLIKTRGQQVTLRCSPKSGHDTVSWYQQALGQGPQFIFQYYEEEERQRGNFPDRFSGHQFPNYSSELNVNALLLGDSALYLCASSSYSGPNEQYFGPGTRLTVT.

This chain joins TRBV7-9 and TRBJ2-7; TRBD2 might be the D (5 bases). CDR3 length: 14 residues. In germline, CDR1 is SEHNR, CDR2 FQNEAQ (reference sequence). V was clipped by 1 base and J by 6 bases, with 13 bases between them. CDR3 in amino acids: CASSLGASRGEQYF. For the CDR3, the DNA is TGTGCCAGCAGCTTAGGAGCTAGCCGTGGCGAGCAGTACTTC. The full variable domain, completed using reference TRBV7-9 and TRBJ2-7, is DTGVSQNPRHKITKRGQNVTFRCDPISEHNRLYWYRQTLGQGPEFLTYFQNEAQLEKSRLLSDRFSAERPKGSFSTLEIQRTEQGDSAMYLCASSLGASRGEQYFGPGTRLTVT.

The V and J genes are TRBV10-3 and TRBJ1-6; the D gene is possibly TRBD1 (6 bases). Germline loops: CDR1 ENHRY, CDR2 SYGVKD. The CDR3 spans 14 residues. V lost 2 bases, J lost 9 bases, and 11 bases lay in between. CDR3 sequence: CAISEKGGRSPLHF. CDR3 nucleotides: TGTGCCATCAGTGAGAAAGGGGGACGTTCACCCCTCCACTTT.

V is TRBV4-1 and J is TRBJ2-7; possibly TRBD2 for D (5 bases). The CDR3 loop spans 17 amino acids. Germline values: CDR1 MGHRA, CDR2 YSYEKL. Trimming took off 0 bases at V and 3 bases at J, with 18 bases between the two ends. In nucleotides, the CDR3 is TGCGCCAGCAGCCAAGATCGGGATCGCAGTTCGATCTACGAGCAGTACTTC. Translating it yields CASSQDRDRSSIYEQYF.

CDR3 sequence reads: CASSLGGFTDTQYF. The CDR3 DNA reads TGTGCCAGCAGTTTAGGGGGATTCACAGATACGCAGTATTTT. V gene TRBV27 combines with J gene TRBJ2-3; D could derive from TRBD1 or TRBD2 (5 bases each). Germline V gene sequence: CDR1 MNHEY, CDR2 SMNVEV (reference sequence). The length of the CDR3 is 14 residues. The V end lost 2 bases, the J end lost 2 bases, and 8 bases lay between the germline ends.

The chain uses TRBV11-2 and TRBJ1-4; TRBD1 matches at 9 bases. Trimming took 2 bases from V and 7 from J; bases not matched to a gene: 2. The CDR3 runs 14 residues. Germline V lookup: CDR1 SGHAT, CDR2 FQNNGV. The CDR3 DNA reads as TGTGCCAGCAGCTTATGGGGACAGGGTGAAAAACTGTTTTTT. Translating gives CASSLWGQGEKLFF.

The gene calls are TRBV28 and TRBJ2-7; 8 nucleotides match TRBD1. CDR1 MDHEN and CDR2 SYDVKM come from the germline V gene. This CDR3 spans 15 amino acids. The ends lost 4 bases at V and 2 bases at J; junction bases unmatched: 7. The CDR3 region has the DNA TGTGCCAGCAGTTCGGGACAGGTAAACCCCTACGAGCAGTACTTC. This gives the protein CASSSGQVNPYEQYF.

This chain joins TRBV29-1 and TRBJ1-1, with TRBD1 as a possible D gene (5 bases). CDR1 is SQVTM and CDR2 is ANQGSEA in the germline V gene. The V gene lost 5 bases and the J gene lost 4 bases, with 8 bases spanning the gap. This CDR3 comprises 11 residues. The CDR3 reads CSVSGTTEAFF. The CDR3 DNA sequence: TGCAGCGTTTCAGGGACCACTGAAGCTTTCTTT.

The rearrangement uses TRBV7-2 and TRBJ1-6; D is uncertain. Trimming took off 4 bases at V and 12 bases at J, with 13 bases between the two ends. CDR1 is SGHTA, CDR2 FQGNSA, per germline. The CDR3 sequence is 13 residues long. This CDR3 reads CASSSTPSVPLHF. CDR3 sequence (DNA): TGTGCCAGCAGCTCCACCCCCAGTGTACCCCTCCACTTT.

This chain connects TRBV6-5 to TRBJ1-6; D might be TRBD1 (5 bases). This CDR3 has 13 residues. Germline lookup yields CDR1 MNHEY and CDR2 SVGAGI. V lost 8 bases and J 10 bases, leaving 15 bases between the germline ends. The CDR3 nucleotides read TGTGCCAGCTCCTCAGACAGAGGGTCACCCCTCCACTTT. Translation gives CASSSDRGSPLHF.

This chain connects TRBV7-9 to TRBJ1-6; no reliable D call. Per the germline V gene, CDR1 is SEHNR and CDR2 is FQNEAQ (reference sequence). The germline V and J ends were trimmed by 0 bases and 10 bases, with 13 bases remaining between them. This CDR3 contains 15 residues. The CDR3 DNA reads TGTGCCAGCAGCTTAGCCGACCGCCGAGGGTCACCCCTCCACTTT. Amino acid sequence: CASSLADRRGSPLHF.

The chain carries TRBV6-2 or TRBV6-3 and TRBJ1-6, with D possibly being TRBD1 (5 bases). CDR1 and CDR2 (germline): MNHEY, SVGEGT. Trimming took 2 bases from V and 6 from J, leaving 14 bases between them. The CDR3 is made up of 16 amino acids. The CDR3 sequence: CASSYLGGDGNSPLHF. The CDR3 DNA is TGTGCCAGCAGTTACCTTGGAGGGGATGGTAATTCACCCCTCCACTTT.

The chain recombines TRBV5-1 with TRBJ2-2; D is ambiguous. Trimming left V 0 bases short and J 1 base short, with 7 bases between. From germline, CDR1 is SGHRS and CDR2 YFSETQ. This CDR3 region has 15 residues. The CDR3 sequence: CASSLGHRNTGELFF. CDR3 DNA sequence: TGCGCCAGCAGCTTGGGCCATAGGAACACCGGGGAGCTGTTTTTT.

This clone was seen once. This sequence joins TRBV6-2 or TRBV6-3 and TRBJ2-5; TRBD2 agrees at 11 bases. CDR3 size: 14 residues. Germline V gives CDR1 MNHEY, CDR2 SVGEGT. V dropped 5 bases and J dropped 7; count of bases not matched to a gene: 6. CDR3 protein: CASSRTLAGGTQYF. DNA of the CDR3: TGTGCCAGCAGTCGAACTCTAGCGGGGGGGACCCAGTACTTC.

The V call is TRBV29-1, the J call TRBJ2-5, with 7 bases identical to TRBD1. The CDR3 runs 12 residues. Trimming took 7 bases from V and 2 from J; bases not matched to a gene: 4. Germline CDR1 reads SQVTM; CDR2 reads ANQGSEA. CDR3 loop: CSAGDRQETQYF. CDR3 sequence (DNA): TGCAGCGCCGGGGACAGACAAGAGACCCAGTACTTC.

This chain links TRBV12-2 with TRBJ2-7; the table's D gene call, TRBD2, was not cross checked with the DNA. TRBV12-2 is a pseudogene locus. The CDR3 totals 9 residues. In DNA form, the CDR3 reads TGTGCCGCGAGGAAGGAGCAGTACTTC. Translated, it gives CAARKEQYF.

The V and J genes are TRBV27 and TRBJ2-1; 10 nucleotides agree with TRBD1. Trimming removed 4 bases from V and 12 bases from J; junction bases left unmatched: 24. The CDR3 runs to 19 residues. Germline values: CDR1 MNHEY, CDR2 SMNVEV (reference sequence). The CDR3 DNA reads TGTGCCAGCAGTTCCGGGACAGGGGCGCATCGTGGGGCCGTCGGGGGGCAGTTCTTC. It specifies CASSSGTGAHRGAVGGQFF.

This sequence joins TRBV5-6 and TRBJ1-1; 9 bases fit TRBD1. This CDR3 contains 16 residues. From germline, CDR1 is SGHDT and CDR2 YYEEEE. The trim removed 4 bases at V and 1 base at J, leaving 8 bases unmatched. The CDR3, as DNA: TGTGCCAGCAGCCCTTACAGGGGGCAATGGAACACTGAAGCTTTCTTT. The encoded protein is CASSPYRGQWNTEAFF.

The chain employs TRBV25-1 and TRBJ1-1, with TRBD1 as a possible D gene (5 bases). The CDR3 consists of 14 residues. Germline CDR1 is MGHDK and CDR2 is SYGVNS. Trimming took 5 bases from V and 0 from J, leaving 10 bases between them. CDR3 region: CASSRGRMNTEAFF. For the CDR3, the DNA is TGTGCCAGCAGTAGGGGCCGAATGAACACTGAAGCTTTCTTT. Filled out from reference TRBV25-1 and TRBJ1-1, the complete variable domain reads EADIYQTPRYLVIGTGKKITLECSQTMGHDKMYWYQQDPGMELHLIHYSYGVNSTEKGDLSSESTVSRIRTEHFPLTLESARPSHTSQYLCASSRGRMNTEAFFGQGTRLTVV.

The CDR3 is CASSPLSGQPQHF. The CDR3 DNA is TGTGCCAGCTCACCACTGTCAGGTCAGCCCCAGCATTTT. This chain links TRBV18 with TRBJ1-5; D uncertain. V was trimmed by 1 base and J by 6 bases, leaving 7 bases between them. Germline loops: CDR1 KGHSH, CDR2 LQKENI. The CDR3 spans 13 residues.